This TCR beta chain was identified during a study of human CD8 memory T cell subsets. Libraries for TCR beta were constructed using UMI-labeled 5' RACE. Using the 5' RACE reads, TCRdb records one entry per CDR3 protein without DNA. This specimen shows about 6,700 distinct CDR3 sequences; the ten leading clones hold about 20%. The study's findings and limits: The study sequenced T cell receptor beta chains alone.

Notes on this clonotype: The target antigen is unknown.

The sequence was obtained from a human donor in good health. The material sequenced was CD8+ stem-like memory T cells (TSCM and TCM) sorted from PBMCs. Subset noted: stem-like memory CD8 T cells (TSTEM), CCR7+ PD-1- TIGIT-.

The CDR3: CASSQDWTSGGSGTQYF. V is TRBV4-1 and J is TRBJ2-3; TCRdb's D gene call, TRBD2, goes unchecked for lack of DNA. CDR3 size: 17 residues. The germline gives CDR1 MGHRA, CDR2 YSYEKL.